The TCR beta chain described here comes from a study of blood T cell repertoires in COVID-19. Whole-study context: The analysed material was cDNA or gDNA that came from T cells, B-cell-depleted T cells, or PBMCs.

Produced via immunoSEQ multiplex PCR; TCRdb's table is partial and in-frame only. The repertoire holds approximately 250,000 clones, approximately 88% seen once, with more than 0.95% in the top ten. This CDR3 comprises 13 residues. Germline V gives CDR1 SGHAT, CDR2 FQNNGV. The trim removed 5 bases at V and 12 bases at J, leaving 4 bases unmatched. This TCR was recovered from a woman in her forties with acute COVID-19. Sequencing input: PBMCs or T cells enriched from blood (not recorded which). The chain is built from TRBV11-2 and TRBJ1-6, with 10 positions matching TRBD1. The CDR3 DNA is TGTGCCAGCAGCCGGGACAGGGGAGAACCCCTCCACTTT. Amino acids: CASSRDRGEPLHF.